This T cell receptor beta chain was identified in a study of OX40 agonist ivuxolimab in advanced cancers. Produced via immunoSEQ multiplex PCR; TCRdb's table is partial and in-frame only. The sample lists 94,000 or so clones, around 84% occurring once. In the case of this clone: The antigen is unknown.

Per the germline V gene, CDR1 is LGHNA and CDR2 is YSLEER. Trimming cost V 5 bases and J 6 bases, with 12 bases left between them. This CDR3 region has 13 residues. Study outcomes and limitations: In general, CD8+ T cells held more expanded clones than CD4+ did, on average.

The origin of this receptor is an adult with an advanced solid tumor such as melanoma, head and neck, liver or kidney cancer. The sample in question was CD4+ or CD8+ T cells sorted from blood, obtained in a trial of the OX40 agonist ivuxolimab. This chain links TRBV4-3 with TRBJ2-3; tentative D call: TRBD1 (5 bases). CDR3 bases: TGCGCCAGCAGCACGACAGTGGGGGATACGCAGTATTTT. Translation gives CASSTTVGDTQYF.